The 25 T cell receptor beta chains below come from one sample, sequenced in a study of blood T cell repertoires in COVID-19. Data came from immunoSEQ multiplex PCR; TCRdb stores just in-frame clones and leaves some out. The table lists roughly 120,000 clones, more than 75% of them singletons. Sequenced material: peripheral blood. These receptors all stem from a woman aged 45-59 years with acute or convalescent COVID-19.

This chain links TRBV4-3 with TRBJ1-5, with 8 bases lining up with TRBD1. Trimming removed 1 base from V and 5 bases from J; junction bases left unmatched: 4. Germline V gene data show CDR1 as LGHNA and CDR2 as YSLEER. The CDR3 length is 15 residues. CDR3 nucleotide sequence: TGCGCCAGCAGCCAAGGGACAGGGAAGGATCAGCCCCAGCATTTT. Amino acids: CASSQGTGKDQPQHF.

V and J are TRBV4-3 and TRBJ2-7; 13 nucleotides match TRBD2. Trimming removed 4 bases from V and 7 bases from J; junction bases left unmatched: 7. CDR1 is LGHNA and CDR2 is YSLEER in the germline V gene. The CDR3 length is 15 residues. The CDR3 sequence is CASSRTSGGAEEQYF. As DNA, the CDR3 is TGCGCCAGCAGCCGCACTAGCGGGGGGGCTGAAGAGCAGTACTTC.

There are many counts of this clone. The chain's CDR3 is CASSLVGQGSGNTIYF. The CDR3, as DNA: TGTGCCAGCAGCTTAGTGGGACAGGGTTCTGGAAACACCATATATTTT. The chain uses TRBV7-9 and TRBJ1-3, with 9 positions matching TRBD1. V was clipped by 1 base and J by 1 base; unmatched bases: 2. The CDR3 totals 16 residues. Looked up from germline, CDR1 is SEHNR and CDR2 is FQNEAQ (reference sequence).

The gene calls are TRBV11-2 and TRBJ1-1; 8 nucleotides match TRBD1. Per germline, CDR1 SGHAT and CDR2 FQNNGV. V shed 6 bases and J 5 bases; nucleotides not matched to a gene: 5. The CDR3 is 13 residues long. The CDR3 DNA sequence: TGTGCCAGCAGTAAGACAGGGGAGACTGAAGCTTTCTTT. Translation: CASSKTGETEAFF. Based on the CDR3 plus reference TRBV11-2 and TRBJ1-1, the full variable domain is EAGVAQSPRYKIIEKRQSVAFWCNPISGHATLYWYQQILGQGPKLLIQFQNNGVVDDSQLPKDRFSAERLKGVDSTLKIQPAKLEDSAVYLCASSKTGETEAFFGQGTRLTVV.

The table lists this clone with many counts. The genes are TRBV11-3 and TRBJ2-7; D gene unclear. Germline V lookup: CDR1 SGHNT, CDR2 YENEEA. The germline V and J ends were trimmed by 4 bases and 0 bases, with 16 bases remaining between them. The CDR3 extends over 16 amino acids. The CDR3 loop is CASSSRRARISYEQYF. The DNA of the CDR3 is TGTGCCAGCAGCTCAAGACGAGCCAGGATCTCCTACGAGCAGTACTTC.

The genes are TRBV18 and TRBJ1-1; TRBD1 is a possible D gene (6 bases). The germline V gene has CDR1 KGHSH and CDR2 LQKENI. This CDR3 is 15 amino acids long. V lost 2 bases to trimming and J lost 1 base, with 11 bases between them. CDR3 residues: CASSPIRQENTEAFF. CDR3 nucleotides: TGTGCCAGCTCACCAATCCGACAGGAGAACACTGAAGCTTTCTTT.

V gene TRBV6-5 combines with J gene TRBJ2-1; a possible D gene is TRBD2 (5 bases). This CDR3 region has 11 residues. The V end lost 4 bases, the J end lost 10 bases, and 8 bases lay between the germline ends. In germline, CDR1 is MNHEY, CDR2 SVGAGI. This chain's CDR3 is CASSSRVEQFF. The DNA for the CDR3 is TGTGCCAGCAGTTCGAGGGTGGAGCAGTTCTTC.

This chain links TRBV6-2 or TRBV6-3 with TRBJ2-3, with D possibly being TRBD1 (6 bases). V was pared by 6 bases and J by 5 bases, with 15 bases between. This CDR3 is built from 14 residues. Per germline, CDR1 MNHEY and CDR2 SVGEGT. This CDR3 is CASSVSRGLDTQYF. CDR3 nucleotides: TGTGCCAGCAGCGTGAGCAGGGGATTAGATACGCAGTATTTT.

The V call is TRBV19, the J call TRBJ1-2; TRBD1 aligns across 8 bases. The length of the CDR3 is 12 residues. Germline-derived CDR1 and CDR2 are LNHDA and SQIVND (reference sequence). Germline trimming cut 7 bases from V and 5 bases from J; bases unmatched to any gene: 3. The CDR3 nucleotides are TGTGCCAGTATCCAGGGGGCATATGGCTACACCTTC. Encoded protein: CASIQGAYGYTF.

The chain carries TRBV18 and TRBJ2-1; possibly TRBD2 for D (6 bases). V was trimmed by 2 bases and J by 1 base, leaving 12 bases between them. Germline assignment: CDR1 KGHSH and CDR2 LQKENI. The CDR3 runs to 16 residues. The CDR3 loop reads CASSPGAGTSYNEQFF. CDR3 nucleotides: TGTGCCAGCTCACCAGGTGCGGGGACTTCCTACAATGAGCAGTTCTTC.

The chain has TRBV11-3 and TRBJ2-5, with TRBD2 matching over 7 bases. Trimming cost V 5 bases and J 0 bases; bases outside gene matches: 12. Germline CDR1 and CDR2: SGHNT and YENEEA. CDR3 length equals 17 residues. This chain's CDR3 is CASSHGTKAGYQETQYF. The CDR3 nucleotides read TGTGCCAGCAGCCATGGGACTAAAGCCGGGTACCAAGAGACCCAGTACTTC.

V usage is TRBV5-1 and J usage is TRBJ2-3; 9 bases map to TRBD2. The CDR3 has 15 residues. The germline gives CDR1 SGHRS, CDR2 YFSETQ. J lost 0 bases, V lost 4 bases, and 3 bases had no gene match. In DNA form, the CDR3 reads TGCGCCAGCAGCCCAACTAGCGGGAGCACAGATACGCAGTATTTT. Its translation: CASSPTSGSTDTQYF.

J is TRBJ1-3 and V is TRBV29-1; possibly TRBD1 for D (5 bases). Trimming removed 7 bases from V and 7 bases from J, with 35 bases in between. In germline, CDR1 is SQVTM, CDR2 ANQGSEA. The CDR3 is 19 residues long. The CDR3 region is CSANPGAGNTPNLWNTIYF. CDR3 nucleotide sequence: TGCAGCGCCAACCCTGGGGCAGGGAACACACCTAACCTGTGGAACACCATATATTTT.

This clone came up once. This chain joins TRBV7-2 and TRBJ1-5; D may be TRBD1 (6 bases). Per the germline V gene, CDR1 is SGHTA and CDR2 is FQGNSA. The V gene lost 2 bases and the J gene lost 6 bases, with 14 bases spanning the gap. This CDR3 has 15 amino acids. CDR3 DNA: TGTGCCAGCAGCTTATCTCAGGGGATGGTTCAGCCCCAGCATTTT. It translates to CASSLSQGMVQPQHF.

This chain links TRBV15 with TRBJ1-2; 9 positions agree with TRBD1. Germline CDR1 is LNHNV and CDR2 is YYDKDF (reference sequence). The CDR3 length is 16 residues. V lost 2 bases to trimming and J lost 6 bases; unmatched junction nucleotides: 10. The CDR3 DNA reads TGTGCCACCAGCAGAAGCGGGACAGGGAGTTTCCATGGCTACACCTTC. It is translated as CATSRSGTGSFHGYTF.

The chain uses TRBV19 and TRBJ1-1; D is ambiguous. Deletions cut 5 bases from V and 1 base from J, with 14 bases between. Germline loops: CDR1 LNHDA, CDR2 SQIVND (reference sequence). This CDR3 has 15 residues. The CDR3: CASSFAGMANTEAFF. The CDR3 DNA sequence: TGTGCCAGTAGTTTCGCGGGAATGGCGAACACTGAAGCTTTCTTT.

The V and J genes are TRBV12-3 or TRBV12-4 and TRBJ2-1; tentatively, D is TRBD2 (6 bases). This CDR3 has 13 residues. The germline V and J ends were trimmed by 6 bases and 9 bases, with 15 bases remaining between them. CDR3 sequence reads: CASSLWRAGEQFF. The CDR3 DNA sequence: TGTGCCAGCAGCTTGTGGAGGGCCGGTGAGCAGTTCTTC.

This rearrangement joins TRBV12-3 or TRBV12-4 to TRBJ2-5; the D is unclear. Between the trimmed V and J ends, which lost 8 bases and 0 bases, there was a span of 7 bases. The CDR3 spans 12 residues. The CDR3 coding sequence is TGTGCCAGCGTAGACAACCAAGAGACCCAGTACTTC. Its translation: CASVDNQETQYF.

Written as DNA, the CDR3 is TGCGCCAGCAGCCAAGGAGGGGGAGTCTCTACCCGGGAGCAGTACTTC. It yields the protein CASSQGGGVSTREQYF. The chain combines TRBV4-1 with TRBJ2-7; possibly TRBD1 for D (6 bases). Germline V gene sequence: CDR1 MGHRA, CDR2 YSYEKL. Trimming took off 1 base at V and 7 bases at J, with 20 bases between the two ends. The CDR3 contains 16 residues.

V gene TRBV20-1 combines with J gene TRBJ1-2, with D tentatively TRBD1 (5 bases). V lost 3 bases and J lost 0, with 14 bases in between. The CDR3 is 15 amino acids. From germline, CDR1 is DFQATT and CDR2 SNEGSKA (reference sequence). The CDR3 spells CSASSGGTPNYGYTF. The CDR3 coding sequence is TGCAGTGCTAGTTCGGGGGGGACTCCTAACTATGGCTACACCTTC.

DNA of the CDR3: TGTGCCAGCAGCCCTTTCCGCTATGGCTACACCTTC. Residues: CASSPFRYGYTF. The rearrangement links TRBV14 to TRBJ1-2; no definite D call. V shed 4 bases and J shed 4 bases, with 7 bases lying between them. CDR3 size: 12 residues. Germline V gene sequence: CDR1 SGHDN, CDR2 FVKESK.

For this clone: Germline and junction disagree at one end, which may indicate a read error. The chain is built from TRBV6-2 or TRBV6-3 and TRBJ2-4, with a weak D call TRBD1 (5 bases). The germline CDR1 and CDR2 sequences are MNHEY and SVGEGT. The CDR3 has 13 amino acids. CDR3 bases: TGTGCCAGCAGTTACTTGGTCGACAGCCCCGTGGAGTTC. This encodes CASSYLVDSPVEF.

The chain couples TRBV11-3 to TRBJ2-7, with TRBD1 as a possible D gene (6 bases). Per germline, CDR1 SGHNT and CDR2 YENEEA. The CDR3 runs 11 residues. The V end lost 0 bases, the J end lost 11 bases, and 8 bases lay between the germline ends. For the CDR3, the DNA is TGTGCCAGCAGCTTAGATAAGGGGGAGTACTTC. This codes for CASSLDKGEYF.

V usage is TRBV19 and J usage is TRBJ1-4; 9 bases are a match to TRBD1. Germline lookup yields CDR1 LNHDA and CDR2 SQIVND (reference sequence). The CDR3 is 14 residues long. After removal of 7 bases from V and 7 bases from J, the junction contained 7 bases not matched to a gene. CDR3 residues: CASTDDRGGEKLFF. CDR3 nucleotide sequence: TGTGCCAGTACCGACGACAGGGGGGGTGAAAAACTGTTTTTT. Supplemented by reference TRBV19 and TRBJ1-4, the full variable domain reads DGGITQSPKYLFRKEGQNVTLSCEQNLNHDAMYWYRQDPGQGLRLIYYSQIVNDFQKGDIAEGYSVSREKKESFPLTVTSAQKNPTAFYLCASTDDRGGEKLFFGSGTQLSVL.

This chain connects TRBV5-1 to TRBJ1-2; 7 bases fit TRBD1. J was trimmed by 3 bases and V by 4 bases; bases with no gene match: 6. Germline CDR1 and CDR2: SGHRS and YFSETQ. This CDR3 comprises 14 residues. As DNA, the CDR3 is TGCGCCAGCAGCCTTACAGGGGTTGACTATGGCTACACCTTC. Translating it yields CASSLTGVDYGYTF.